This is a list of T cell receptor beta chains from one sample in a study of T cells after somatic rescue of genetic block. Generated by immunoSEQ multiplex PCR, the TCRdb table keeps only in-frame clones and is missing some. Of tens of thousands of clones in the sample, 80% to 95% are singletons; the top ten hold roughly 2.8%. The sequenced sample was peripheral blood mononuclear cells (PBMCs). The receptors were gathered from a man aged 35-49 years. CDR3s include the opening cysteine and the closing phenylalanine or tryptophan. Fields, in order: CDR3 DNA, CDR3 protein, D gene, CDR3 length, J gene, clone size, V gene. The D gene is left open where the match is weak. Expanded clones get a size class; other rows say once, few or many, or leave the size out.

CDR3 DNA: TGTGCCAGCAGCGCCGGGGACAGTCCTAACTATGGCTACACCTTC
CDR3 protein: CASSAGDSPNYGYTF
D gene: TRBD1
CDR3 length: 15
J gene: TRBJ1-2
clone size: .
V gene: TRBV5-6

CDR3 DNA: TGTGCCAGCAGTTCCAGCACAGGGGACGGCTACACCTTC
CDR3 protein: CASSSSTGDGYTF
D gene: TRBD1
CDR3 length: 13
J gene: TRBJ1-2
clone size: .
V gene: TRBV6-6

CDR3 DNA: TGTGCCACCTCCGACAGCAATAGCAATCAGCCCCAGCATTTT
CDR3 protein: CATSDSNSNQPQHF
D gene: .
CDR3 length: 14
J gene: TRBJ1-5
clone size: .
V gene: TRBV10-3

CDR3 DNA: TGTGCCAGCAGCCAAGAGGATCGGGTAGAGGGGGGGGCCCAGTACTTC
CDR3 protein: CASSQEDRVEGGAQYF
D gene: .
CDR3 length: 16
J gene: TRBJ2-5
clone size: .
V gene: TRBV4-2

CDR3 DNA: TGTGCCAGCAGCCCAACCCAGGGGGGTGCCCAACCTCGGGAGACCCAGTACTTC
CDR3 protein: CASSPTQGGAQPRETQYF
D gene: .
CDR3 length: 18
J gene: TRBJ2-5
clone size: .
V gene: TRBV13

CDR3 DNA: TGTGCCAGCAGCTTAAGGACAGGGGAGTACGAGCAGTACTTC
CDR3 protein: CASSLRTGEYEQYF
D gene: TRBD1
CDR3 length: 14
J gene: TRBJ2-7
clone size: .
V gene: TRBV5-4

CDR3 DNA: TGTGCCACCAGCAGAGTCGCTGGAGAAGGATCCTACGAGCAGTACTTC
CDR3 protein: CATSRVAGEGSYEQYF
D gene: .
CDR3 length: 16
J gene: TRBJ2-7
clone size: once
V gene: TRBV15

CDR3 DNA: TGCGCCAGCAGCCATGGTCAAAATTCACCCCTCCACTTT
CDR3 protein: CASSHGQNSPLHF
D gene: .
CDR3 length: 13
J gene: TRBJ1-6
clone size: few
V gene: TRBV5-1

CDR3 DNA: TGTGCCAGCAGACGTTCTACAGATACGCAGTATTTT
CDR3 protein: CASRRSTDTQYF
D gene: .
CDR3 length: 12
J gene: TRBJ2-3
clone size: .
V gene: TRBV6-5

CDR3 DNA: TGTGCCAGCAGCTTACAGGGCACGACAACTAATGAAAAACTGTTTTTT
CDR3 protein: CASSLQGTTTNEKLFF
D gene: .
CDR3 length: 16
J gene: TRBJ1-4
clone size: .
V gene: TRBV7-8

CDR3 DNA: TGTGCCAGCAGTTTTACAGGGGGCAACTATGGCTACACCTTC
CDR3 protein: CASSFTGGNYGYTF
D gene: TRBD1
CDR3 length: 14
J gene: TRBJ1-2
clone size: .
V gene: TRBV2

CDR3 DNA: TGTGCCAGCTCGGCGGACAGGAGAAACACCATATATTTT
CDR3 protein: CASSADRRNTIYF
D gene: TRBD1
CDR3 length: 13
J gene: TRBJ1-3
clone size: .
V gene: TRBV18

CDR3 DNA: TGTGCCAGCAGTAATGGACAGGGGGCCCACGAGCAGTACTTC
CDR3 protein: CASSNGQGAHEQYF
D gene: TRBD1
CDR3 length: 14
J gene: TRBJ2-7
clone size: .
V gene: TRBV6-6

CDR3 DNA: TGTGCCTGGAGTGTATTAGGCAGGGGTAACACTGAAGCTTTCTTT
CDR3 protein: CAWSVLGRGNTEAFF
D gene: .
CDR3 length: 15
J gene: TRBJ1-1
clone size: few
V gene: TRBV30

CDR3 DNA: TGTGCCAGCAGCCCAGACAGGGGGCTGGTAAATGAGCAGTTCTTC
CDR3 protein: CASSPDRGLVNEQFF
D gene: TRBD1
CDR3 length: 15
J gene: TRBJ2-1
clone size: .
V gene: TRBV5-6

CDR3 DNA: TGTGCTAGTGGTTTGGGGATCAAGGGGTTCCTCTACAATGAGCAGTTCTTC
CDR3 protein: CASGLGIKGFLYNEQFF
D gene: .
CDR3 length: 17
J gene: TRBJ2-1
clone size: .
V gene: TRBV12-5

CDR3 DNA: TGTGCCAGCAGCCTCGCGGGGGGGCCAGAGACCCAGTACTTC
CDR3 protein: CASSLAGGPETQYF
D gene: TRBD2
CDR3 length: 14
J gene: TRBJ2-5
clone size: .
V gene: TRBV7-9

CDR3 DNA: TGTGCCAGCAGTGAGGTGTTAGCTGTAACCGGGGAGCTGTTTTTT
CDR3 protein: CASSEVLAVTGELFF
D gene: .
CDR3 length: 15
J gene: TRBJ2-2
clone size: .
V gene: TRBV2

CDR3 DNA: TGTGCCAGCGTCACTAGCGGGACCTACGAGCAGTACTTC
CDR3 protein: CASVTSGTYEQYF
D gene: TRBD2
CDR3 length: 13
J gene: TRBJ2-7
clone size: once
V gene: TRBV25-1

CDR3 DNA: TGTGCCAGCAGCTTAGCACTAGCGGTCAGGAATGAGCAGTTCTTC
CDR3 protein: CASSLALAVRNEQFF
D gene: TRBD2
CDR3 length: 15
J gene: TRBJ2-1
clone size: .
V gene: TRBV7-9

CDR3 DNA: TGTGCCAGCAGCTTAGAAACAGGGGGTAATGAAAAACTGTTTTTT
CDR3 protein: CASSLETGGNEKLFF
D gene: TRBD1
CDR3 length: 15
J gene: TRBJ1-4
clone size: .
V gene: TRBV7-9

CDR3 DNA: TGTGCCAGCAGCTCCGGACTAGCGGGGGGCACAGATACGCAGTATTTT
CDR3 protein: CASSSGLAGGTDTQYF
D gene: TRBD2
CDR3 length: 16
J gene: TRBJ2-3
clone size: .
V gene: TRBV11-3

CDR3 DNA: TGTGCCAGCAGAACGGCCCTGCCCCGGGATGGCTACACCTTC
CDR3 protein: CASRTALPRDGYTF
D gene: .
CDR3 length: 14
J gene: TRBJ1-2
clone size: .
V gene: TRBV6-1

CDR3 DNA: TGTGCCATCAGTGGATCTCCCCCTGCCCATGGCTACACCTTC
CDR3 protein: CAISGSPPAHGYTF
D gene: .
CDR3 length: 14
J gene: TRBJ1-2
clone size: .
V gene: TRBV10-3